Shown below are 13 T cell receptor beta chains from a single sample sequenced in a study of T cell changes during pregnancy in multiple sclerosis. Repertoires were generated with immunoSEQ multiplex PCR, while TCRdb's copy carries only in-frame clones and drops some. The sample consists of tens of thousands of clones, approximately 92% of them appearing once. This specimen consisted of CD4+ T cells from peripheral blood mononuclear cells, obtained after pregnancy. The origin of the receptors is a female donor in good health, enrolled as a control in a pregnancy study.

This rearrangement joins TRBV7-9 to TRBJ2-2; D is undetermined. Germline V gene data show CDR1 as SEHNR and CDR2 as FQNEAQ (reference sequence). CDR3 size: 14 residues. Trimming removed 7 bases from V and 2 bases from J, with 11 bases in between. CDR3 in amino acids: CASTLSYNTGELFF. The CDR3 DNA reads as TGTGCCAGCACCCTCTCCTATAACACCGGGGAGCTGTTTTTT.

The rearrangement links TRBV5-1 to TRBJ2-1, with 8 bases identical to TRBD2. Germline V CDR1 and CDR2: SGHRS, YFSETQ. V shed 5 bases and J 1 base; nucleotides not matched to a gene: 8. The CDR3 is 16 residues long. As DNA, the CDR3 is TGCGCCAGCAGGGTTCGGGGGGGGCCTTCCTACAATGAGCAGTTCTTC. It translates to CASRVRGGPSYNEQFF. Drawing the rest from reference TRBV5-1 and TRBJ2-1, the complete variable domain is KAGVTQTPRYLIKTRGQQVTLSCSPISGHRSVSWYQQTPGQGLQFLFEYFSETQRNKGNFPGRFSGRQFSNSRSEMNVSTLELGDSALYLCASRVRGGPSYNEQFFGPGTRLTVL.

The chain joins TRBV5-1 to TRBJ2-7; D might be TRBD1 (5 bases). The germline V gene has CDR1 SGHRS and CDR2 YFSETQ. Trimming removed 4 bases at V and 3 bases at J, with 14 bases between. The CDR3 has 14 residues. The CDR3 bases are TGCGCCAGCAGCCGTAAGCAGGGCGGCTACGAGCAGTACTTC. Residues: CASSRKQGGYEQYF.

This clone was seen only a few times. CDR3: CASSESGREANQPQHF. For the CDR3, the DNA is TGCGCCAGCAGTGAGTCGGGCAGGGAAGCCAATCAGCCCCAGCATTTT. The chain uses TRBV10-1 and TRBJ1-5; D may be TRBD1 (5 bases). This CDR3 comprises 16 residues. CDR1 is WNHNN and CDR2 is SYGVQD in the germline V gene (reference sequence). The V end was cut by 0 bases, the J end by 3 bases, with 12 bases between.

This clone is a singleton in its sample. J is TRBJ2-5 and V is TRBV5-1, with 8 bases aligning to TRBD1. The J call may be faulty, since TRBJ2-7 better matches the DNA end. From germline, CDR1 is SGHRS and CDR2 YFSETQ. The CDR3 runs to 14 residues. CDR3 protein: CASSLGQGAIEQYF. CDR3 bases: TGCGCCAGCAGCTTGGGGCAGGGGGCGATCGAGCAGTACTTC.

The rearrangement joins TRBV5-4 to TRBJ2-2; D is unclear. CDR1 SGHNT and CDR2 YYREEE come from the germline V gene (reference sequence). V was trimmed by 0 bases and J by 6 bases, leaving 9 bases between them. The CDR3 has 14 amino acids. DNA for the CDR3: TGTGCCAGCAGCTTGGTCTCGTCGTCCGGGGAGCTGTTTTTT. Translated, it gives CASSLVSSSGELFF. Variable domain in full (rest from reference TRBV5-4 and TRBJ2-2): ETGVTQSPTHLIKTRGQQVTLRCSSQSGHNTVSWYQQALGQGPQFIFQYYREEENGRGNFPPRFSGLQFPNYSSELNVNALELDDSALYLCASSLVSSSGELFFGEGSRLTVL.

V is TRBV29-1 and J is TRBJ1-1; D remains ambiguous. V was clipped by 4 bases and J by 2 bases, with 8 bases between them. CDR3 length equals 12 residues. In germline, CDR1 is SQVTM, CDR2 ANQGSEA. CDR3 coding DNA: TGCAGCGTTGGGCGGGTTAACACTGAAGCTTTCTTT. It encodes CSVGRVNTEAFF.

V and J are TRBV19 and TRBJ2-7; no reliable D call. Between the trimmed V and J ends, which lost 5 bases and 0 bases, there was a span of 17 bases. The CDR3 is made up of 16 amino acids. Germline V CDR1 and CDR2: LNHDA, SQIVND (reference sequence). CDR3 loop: CASSPTSQMSSYEQYF. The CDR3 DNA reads TGTGCCAGTAGTCCTACCTCACAGATGAGCTCCTACGAGCAGTACTTC.

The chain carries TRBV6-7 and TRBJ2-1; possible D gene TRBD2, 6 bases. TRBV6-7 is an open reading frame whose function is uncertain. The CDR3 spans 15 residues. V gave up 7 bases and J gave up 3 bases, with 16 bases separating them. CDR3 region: CASTYTGTLYNEQFF. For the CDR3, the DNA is TGTGCCAGCACCTATACCGGGACTCTCTACAATGAGCAGTTCTTC.

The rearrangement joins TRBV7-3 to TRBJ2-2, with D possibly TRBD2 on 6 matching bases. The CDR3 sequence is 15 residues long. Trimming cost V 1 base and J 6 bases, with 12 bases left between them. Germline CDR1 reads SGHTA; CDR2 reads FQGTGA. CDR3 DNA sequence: TGTGCCAGCAGCTTAATCGCTAGCGTGTCCGGGGAGCTGTTTTTT. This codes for CASSLIASVSGELFF.

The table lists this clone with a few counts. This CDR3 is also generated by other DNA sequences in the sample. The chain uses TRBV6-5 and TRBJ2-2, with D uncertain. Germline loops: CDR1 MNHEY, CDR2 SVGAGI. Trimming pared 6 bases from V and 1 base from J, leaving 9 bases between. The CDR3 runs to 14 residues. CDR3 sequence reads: CASRNRGNTGELFF. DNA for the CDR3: TGTGCCAGCAGGAACCGAGGGAACACCGGGGAGCTGTTTTTT.

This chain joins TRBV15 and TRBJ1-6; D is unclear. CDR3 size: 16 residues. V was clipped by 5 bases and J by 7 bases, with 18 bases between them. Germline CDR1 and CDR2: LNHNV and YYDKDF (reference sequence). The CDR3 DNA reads TGTGCCACCAGCCCTTCCTCCGGCCAGAGGAATTCACCCCTCCACTTT. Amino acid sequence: CATSPSSGQRNSPLHF.

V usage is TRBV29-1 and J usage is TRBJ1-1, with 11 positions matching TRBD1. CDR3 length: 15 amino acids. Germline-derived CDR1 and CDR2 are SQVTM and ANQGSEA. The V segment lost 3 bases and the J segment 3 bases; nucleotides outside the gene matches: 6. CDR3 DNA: TGCAGCGTTGACCGCGGGGACAGGGGGGACACTGAAGCTTTCTTT. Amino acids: CSVDRGDRGDTEAFF.